This is a list of T cell receptor beta chains from one sample in a study of regulatory T cells in long-lasting Graves disease. From the multiplex PCR reads, TCRdb called clonotypes with MiXCR, one entry per CDR3 protein. The data hold hundreds of thousands of distinct CDR3 sequences, with around 15% observed a single time. The sequencing used peripheral blood mononuclear cells (PBMCs), collected at new diagnosis, from a patient treated with antithyroid drugs. These receptors all come from a female donor with Graves disease. CDR3s include the opening cysteine and the closing phenylalanine or tryptophan. The D gene is left open where the match is weak. Expanded clones get a size class; other rows say once, few or many, or leave the size out.

NA,TRBJ2-2,NA,TRBV9,CASSYLSGPGFTGELFF,TGTGCCAGCAGCTATCTCTCGGGGCCGGGTTTCACCGGGGAGCTGTTTTTT
many,TRBJ1-2,TRBD1,TRBV6-1,CASSSRGGAANYGYTF,TGTGCCAGCAGTAGCCGAGGGGGCGCGGCTAACTATGGCTACACCTTC
many,TRBJ2-1,TRBD2,TRBV5-1,CASRSGGTNEQFF,TGCGCCAGCAGGTCGGGAGGGACCAATGAGCAGTTCTTC
NA,TRBJ1-2,NA,TRBV19,CASSIFEASYGYTF,TGTGCCAGTAGTATATTTGAGGCCTCCTATGGCTACACCTTC
many,TRBJ1-1,NA,TRBV20-1,CSAYSAGQANTEAFF,TGCAGTGCTTACTCGGCGGGACAAGCCAACACTGAAGCTTTCTTT
NA,TRBJ1-3,NA,TRBV28,CASSGLNSGNTIYF,TGTGCCAGCAGTGGACTGAACTCTGGAAACACCATATATTTT
NA,TRBJ1-2,NA,TRBV20-1,CSASVRRYVNYGYTF,TGCAGTGCTAGCGTCCGAAGGTACGTTAACTATGGCTACACCTTC
many,TRBJ2-3,NA,TRBV18,CASSPPGSRGDTQYF,TGTGCCAGCTCACCACCCGGGTCCCGAGGAGATACGCAGTATTTT
many,TRBJ1-1,TRBD1,TRBV3-1,CASSQDPGGPSTEAFF,TGTGCCAGCAGCCAAGACCCAGGGGGGCCCTCCACTGAAGCTTTCTTT
many,TRBJ1-6,TRBD1,TRBV6-9,CASSYLTGVDSPLHF,TGTGCCAGCAGTTACCTGACAGGGGTGGACTCACCCCTCCACTTT
many,TRBJ1-1,NA,TRBV10-3,CAISESRASSSLEAFF,TGTGCCATCAGTGAGTCGAGGGCTAGTAGTTCCCTTGAAGCTTTCTTT
many,TRBJ2-1,NA,TRBV5-5,CASRAFWLGNEQSF,TGTGCCAGCAGGGCCTTCTGGCTGGGCAATGAGCAGTCCTTC
many,TRBJ1-1,TRBD1,TRBV12-3/TRBV12-4,CASRRQGQNTEAFF,TGTGCCAGCCGGCGACAGGGACAGAACACTGAAGCTTTCTTT
many,TRBJ2-2,TRBD2,TRBV7-3,CASSPASGGPNGELFF,TGTGCCAGCAGCCCAGCTAGCGGGGGGCCCAACGGGGAGCTGTTTTTT
many,TRBJ2-3,NA,TRBV6-5,CASSYRPIGADTQYF,TGTGCCAGCAGTTATCGGCCCATAGGGGCAGATACGCAGTATTTT
NA,TRBJ2-1,TRBD2,TRBV5-1,CASSPPGLAGGPSYNEQFF,TGCGCCAGCAGCCCTCCGGGACTAGCGGGGGGGCCCTCCTACAATGAGCAGTTCTTC
many,TRBJ2-7,NA,TRBV18,CASSLDTDNSYEQYF,TGTGCCAGCTCCCTTGACACGGACAACTCCTACGAGCAGTACTTC